This TCR beta chain was captured in a study of low-dose radiotherapy and immunotherapy resistance in tumors. The wider study: Patients of Cohort 1 had 0.5 Gy fractions every 2 weeks, which summed to 6.5 Gy. Daily intake of oral aspirin 300 mg by patients lasted four cycles and began on cycle 1 day 1.

Time point of the sample: after trial treatment. Specified treatment: LDRT plus nivolumab, ipilimumab, low-dose cyclophosphamide and aspirin (RACIN trial). This clonotype was counted ten times or more. Germline assignment: CDR1 GTSNPN and CDR2 SVGIG (reference sequence). The CDR3 length is 13 residues. Trimming left V 1 base short and J 3 bases short, with 7 bases between. cDNA synthesis used a TRAV/TRBV-specific primer set for both chains. TCRs were amplified for around 20 PCR cycles with a constant-region primer and V-primer adapter. TCRdb analysed the reads with MiXCR anew, one entry per CDR3 protein. Of approximately 84,000 distinct CDR3 sequences in the sample, about 17% were seen once.

Sequencing was performed on PBMCs, taken after low-dose radiotherapy plus immunotherapy. This clonotype originated in a male donor with prostate cancer. The chain couples TRBV30 to TRBJ1-5; perhaps TRBD1 as D (5 bases). CDR3 region: CAWSGQLNQPQHF. The CDR3 region has the DNA TGTGCCTGGAGTGGACAGCTCAATCAGCCCCAGCATTTT. The full variable domain, its missing parts supplied by reference TRBV30 and TRBJ1-5, is SQTIHQWPATLVQPVGSPLSLECTVEGTSNPNLYWYRQAAGRGLQLLFYSVGIGQISSEVPQNLSASRPQDRQFILSSKKLLLSDSGFYLCAWSGQLNQPQHFGDGTRLSIL.